This passage covers 2 T cell receptor beta chains from one sample sequenced in a study of cytomegalovirus exposure and HLA in healthy donors. In the PCR, 60 Vbeta and 13 Jbeta primers were used. Method: immunoSEQ multiplex PCR; TCRdb's copy keeps in-frame clones and lacks some. Of approximately 120,000 clones detected, about three quarters appear once; the ten largest clones hold around 3.7%. The sample taken for sequencing was PBMCs. Every receptor here comes from a man in his thirties or forties in good health and CMV-seronegative.

The chain uses TRBV11-2 and TRBJ1-2; 10 bases map to TRBD1. After removal of 2 bases from V and 2 bases from J, the junction contained 11 bases not matched to a gene. CDR1 is SGHAT and CDR2 is FQNNGV in the germline V gene. The CDR3 loop spans 18 amino acids. The DNA for the CDR3 is TGTGCCAGCAGCTTATCGGTTGGGCGGGACAGGGGAAACTATGGCTACACCTTC. This encodes CASSLSVGRDRGNYGYTF. Combining the CDR3 with reference TRBV11-2 and TRBJ1-2 gives the whole variable domain EAGVAQSPRYKIIEKRQSVAFWCNPISGHATLYWYQQILGQGPKLLIQFQNNGVVDDSQLPKDRFSAERLKGVDSTLKIQPAKLEDSAVYLCASSLSVGRDRGNYGYTFGSGTRLTVV.

The chain combines TRBV4-3 with TRBJ1-5; TRBD1 matches at 9 bases. With 3 bases clipped from V and 3 bases from J, the junction kept 9 bases outside the gene matches. Per the germline V gene, CDR1 is LGHNA and CDR2 is YSLEER. The CDR3 spans 17 residues. CDR3 amino acids: CASSQGAGQGHNQPQHF. The CDR3 nucleotides are TGCGCCAGCAGCCAGGGGGCGGGACAGGGCCACAATCAGCCCCAGCATTTT.